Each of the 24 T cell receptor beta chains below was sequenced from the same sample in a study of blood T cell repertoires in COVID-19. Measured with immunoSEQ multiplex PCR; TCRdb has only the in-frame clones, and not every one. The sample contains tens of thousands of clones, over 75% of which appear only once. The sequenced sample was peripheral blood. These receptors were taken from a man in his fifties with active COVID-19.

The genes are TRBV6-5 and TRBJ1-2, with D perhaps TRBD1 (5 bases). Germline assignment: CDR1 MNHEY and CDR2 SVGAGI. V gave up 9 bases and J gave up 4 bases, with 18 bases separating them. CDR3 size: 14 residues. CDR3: CASGESGGVYGYTF. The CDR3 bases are TGTGCCAGTGGGGAGTCCGGAGGGGTCTATGGCTACACCTTC.

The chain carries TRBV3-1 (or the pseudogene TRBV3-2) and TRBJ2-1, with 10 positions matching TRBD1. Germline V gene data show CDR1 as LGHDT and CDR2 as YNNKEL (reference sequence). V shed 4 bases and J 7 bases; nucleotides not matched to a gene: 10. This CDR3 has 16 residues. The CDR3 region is CASSPWTGGRDNEQFF. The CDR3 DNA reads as TGTGCCAGCAGCCCCTGGACAGGGGGGCGAGATAATGAGCAGTTCTTC.

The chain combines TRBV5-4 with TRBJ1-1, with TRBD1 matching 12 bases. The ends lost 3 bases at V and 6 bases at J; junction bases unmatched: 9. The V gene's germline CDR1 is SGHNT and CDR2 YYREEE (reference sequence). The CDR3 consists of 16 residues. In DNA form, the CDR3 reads TGTGCCAGCAGCTCCCGGGACAGGGGGCGCCTGGCTGAAGCTTTCTTT. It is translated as CASSSRDRGRLAEAFF.

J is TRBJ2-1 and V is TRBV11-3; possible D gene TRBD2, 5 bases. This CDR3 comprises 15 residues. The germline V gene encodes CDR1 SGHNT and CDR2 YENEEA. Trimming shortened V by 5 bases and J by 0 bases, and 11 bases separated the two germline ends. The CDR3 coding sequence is TGTGCCAGCAGCCTTGGAGGCCCCTCCTACAATGAGCAGTTCTTC. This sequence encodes CASSLGGPSYNEQFF.

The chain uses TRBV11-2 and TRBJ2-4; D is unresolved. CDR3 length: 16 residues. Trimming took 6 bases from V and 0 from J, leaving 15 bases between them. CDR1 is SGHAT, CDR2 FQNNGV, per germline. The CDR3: CASRLSLDLAKNIQYF. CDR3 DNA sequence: TGTGCCAGCAGGCTTTCTCTAGATCTAGCCAAAAACATTCAGTACTTC.

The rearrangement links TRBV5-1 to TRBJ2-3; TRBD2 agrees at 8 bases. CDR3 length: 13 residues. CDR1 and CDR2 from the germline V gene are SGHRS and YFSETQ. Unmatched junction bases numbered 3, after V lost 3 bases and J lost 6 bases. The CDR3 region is CASSSRGDDTQYF. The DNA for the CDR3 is TGCGCCAGCAGCTCGCGGGGGGATGATACGCAGTATTTT. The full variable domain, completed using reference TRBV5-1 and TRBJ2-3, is KAGVTQTPRYLIKTRGQQVTLSCSPISGHRSVSWYQQTPGQGLQFLFEYFSETQRNKGNFPGRFSGRQFSNSRSEMNVSTLELGDSALYLCASSSRGDDTQYFGPGTRLTVL.

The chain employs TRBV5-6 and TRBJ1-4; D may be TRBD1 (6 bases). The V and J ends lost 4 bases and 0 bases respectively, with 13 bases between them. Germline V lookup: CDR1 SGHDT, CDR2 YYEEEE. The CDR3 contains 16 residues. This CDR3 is CASSPRTASTNEKLFF. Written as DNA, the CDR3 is TGTGCCAGCAGCCCCAGGACAGCCTCAACTAATGAAAAACTGTTTTTT. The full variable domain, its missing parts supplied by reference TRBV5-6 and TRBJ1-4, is DAGVTQSPTHLIKTRGQQVTLRCSPKSGHDTVSWYQQALGQGPQFIFQYYEEEERQRGNFPDRFSGHQFPNYSSELNVNALLLGDSALYLCASSPRTASTNEKLFFGSGTQLSVL.

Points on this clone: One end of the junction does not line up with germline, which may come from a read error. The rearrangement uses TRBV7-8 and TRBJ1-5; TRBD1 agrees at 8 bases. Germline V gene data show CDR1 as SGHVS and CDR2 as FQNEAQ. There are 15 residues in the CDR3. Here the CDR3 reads CASSLSPRGQSAPAF. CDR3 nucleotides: TGTGCCAGCAGCTTAAGTCCCAGGGGGCAATCAGCCCCAGCATTT.

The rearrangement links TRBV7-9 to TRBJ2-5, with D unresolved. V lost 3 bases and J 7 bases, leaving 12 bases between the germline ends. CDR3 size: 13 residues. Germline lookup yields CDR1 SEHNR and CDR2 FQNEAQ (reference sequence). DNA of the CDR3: TGTGCCAGCAGCTTCGAGGCCGAAGGGACCCAGTACTTC. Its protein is CASSFEAEGTQYF.

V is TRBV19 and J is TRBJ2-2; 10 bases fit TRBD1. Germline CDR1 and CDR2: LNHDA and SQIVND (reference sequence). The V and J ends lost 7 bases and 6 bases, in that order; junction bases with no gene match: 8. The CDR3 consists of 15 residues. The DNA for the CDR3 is TGTGCCAGTATGGCGGGACAGGGGAAATCCGGGGAGCTGTTTTTT. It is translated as CASMAGQGKSGELFF.

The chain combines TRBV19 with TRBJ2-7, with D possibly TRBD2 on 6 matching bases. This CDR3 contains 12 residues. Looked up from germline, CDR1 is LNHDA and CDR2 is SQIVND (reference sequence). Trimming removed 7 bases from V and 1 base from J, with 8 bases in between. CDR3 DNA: TGTGCCAGTACCGGGAGATCCTACGAGCAGTACTTC. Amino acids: CASTGRSYEQYF.

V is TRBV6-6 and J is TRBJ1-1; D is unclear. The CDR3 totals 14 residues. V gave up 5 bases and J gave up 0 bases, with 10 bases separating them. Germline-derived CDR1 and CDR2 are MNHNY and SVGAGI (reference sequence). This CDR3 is CASSNSPMNTEAFF. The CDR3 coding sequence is TGTGCCAGCAGTAACAGTCCCATGAACACTGAAGCTTTCTTT.

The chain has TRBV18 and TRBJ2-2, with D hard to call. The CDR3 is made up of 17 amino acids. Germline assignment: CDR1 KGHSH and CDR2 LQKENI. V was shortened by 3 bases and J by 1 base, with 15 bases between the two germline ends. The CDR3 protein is CASSPQPGFMNTGELFF. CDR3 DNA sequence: TGTGCCAGCTCACCGCAACCAGGCTTCATGAACACCGGGGAGCTGTTTTTT.

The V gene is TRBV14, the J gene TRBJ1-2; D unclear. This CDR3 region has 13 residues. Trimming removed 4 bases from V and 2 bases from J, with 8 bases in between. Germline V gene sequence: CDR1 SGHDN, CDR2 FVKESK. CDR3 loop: CASSLTGNYGYTF. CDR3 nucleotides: TGTGCCAGCAGCCTAACGGGAAACTATGGCTACACCTTC.

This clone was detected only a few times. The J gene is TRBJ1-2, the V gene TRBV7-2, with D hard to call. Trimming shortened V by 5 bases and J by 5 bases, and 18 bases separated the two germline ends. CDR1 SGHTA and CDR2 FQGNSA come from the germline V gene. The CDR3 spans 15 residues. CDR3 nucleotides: TGTGCCAGCAGCGGGCGGCGGGATAGCGTATATGGCTACACCTTC. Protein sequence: CASSGRRDSVYGYTF.

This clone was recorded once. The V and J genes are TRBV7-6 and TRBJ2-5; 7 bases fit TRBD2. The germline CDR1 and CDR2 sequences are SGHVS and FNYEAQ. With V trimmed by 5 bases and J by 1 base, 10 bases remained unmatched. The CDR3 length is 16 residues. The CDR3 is CASSPTWGGSQETQYF. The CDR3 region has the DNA TGTGCCAGCAGCCCCACCTGGGGGGGGTCCCAAGAGACCCAGTACTTC. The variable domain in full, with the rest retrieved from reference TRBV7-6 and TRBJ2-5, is GAGVSQSPRYKVTKRGQDVALRCDPISGHVSLYWYRQALGQGPEFLTYFNYEAQQDKSGLPNDRFSAERPEGSISTLTIQRTEQRDSAMYRCASSPTWGGSQETQYFGPGTRLLVL.

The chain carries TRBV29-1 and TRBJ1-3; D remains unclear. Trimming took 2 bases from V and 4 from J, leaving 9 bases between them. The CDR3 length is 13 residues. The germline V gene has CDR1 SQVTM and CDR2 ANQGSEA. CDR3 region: CSVETTLGNTIYF. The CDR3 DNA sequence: TGCAGCGTTGAAACGACACTGGGAAACACCATATATTTT.

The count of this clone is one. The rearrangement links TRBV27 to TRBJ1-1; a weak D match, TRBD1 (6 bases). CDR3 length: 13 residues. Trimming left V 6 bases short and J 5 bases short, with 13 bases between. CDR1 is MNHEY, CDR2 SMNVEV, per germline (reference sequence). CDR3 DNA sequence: TGTGCCAGCAGAATAGGGGGAGGGACTGAAGCTTTCTTT. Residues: CASRIGGGTEAFF.

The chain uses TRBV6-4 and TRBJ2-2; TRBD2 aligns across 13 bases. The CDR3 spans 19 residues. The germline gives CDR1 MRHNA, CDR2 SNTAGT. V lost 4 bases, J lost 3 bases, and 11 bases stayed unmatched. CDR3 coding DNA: TGTGCCAGCAGTGCCTCAACTAGCGGGGGGGCCCTGGACACCGGGGAGCTGTTTTTT. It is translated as CASSASTSGGALDTGELFF.

CDR3 sequence (DNA): TGCGCCACCAAGGGACAGGGGGCTCTTGGCTACACCTTC. It is translated as CATKGQGALGYTF. The rearrangement links TRBV5-1 to TRBJ1-2; 12 nucleotides match TRBD1. Germline loops: CDR1 SGHRS, CDR2 YFSETQ. V lost 9 bases and J lost 7; bases outside the gene matches: 7. The CDR3 extends over 13 amino acids.

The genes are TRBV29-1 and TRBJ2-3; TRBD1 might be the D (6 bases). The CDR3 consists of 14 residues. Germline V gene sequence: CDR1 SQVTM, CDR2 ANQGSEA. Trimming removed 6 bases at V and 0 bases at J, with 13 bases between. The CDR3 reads CSVQGTLSTDTQYF. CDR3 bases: TGCAGCGTCCAGGGGACACTCAGCACAGATACGCAGTATTTT.

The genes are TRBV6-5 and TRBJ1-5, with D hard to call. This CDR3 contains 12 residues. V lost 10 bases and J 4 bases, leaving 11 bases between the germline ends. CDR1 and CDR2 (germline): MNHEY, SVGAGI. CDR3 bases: TGTGCCACGTGGTCGGGAAATCAGCCCCAGCATTTT. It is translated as CATWSGNQPQHF.

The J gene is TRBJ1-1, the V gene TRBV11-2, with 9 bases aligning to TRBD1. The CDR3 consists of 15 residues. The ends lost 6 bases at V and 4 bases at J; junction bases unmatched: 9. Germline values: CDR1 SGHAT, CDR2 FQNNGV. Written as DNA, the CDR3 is TGTGCCAGCAGTTTATACAGGGGGCTTGTCACTGAAGCTTTCTTT. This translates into CASSLYRGLVTEAFF.

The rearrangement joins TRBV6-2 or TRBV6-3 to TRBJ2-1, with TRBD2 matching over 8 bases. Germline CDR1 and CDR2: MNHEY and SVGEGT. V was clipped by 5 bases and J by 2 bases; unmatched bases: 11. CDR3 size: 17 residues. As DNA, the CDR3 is TGTGCCAGCAGTGTGGGGCGGGGGGCCCATACCTACAATGAGCAGTTCTTC. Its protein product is CASSVGRGAHTYNEQFF.